This T cell receptor (beta chain) was recorded in a study of beta chain features in type 1 diabetes. General study results and limits: Individuals with type 1 diabetes displayed fewer insertions and more deletions at VDJ junctions. Moderate yet significant TCRB CDR3 shortening was seen in Type 1 diabetes patients in all four CD4+ subsets.

As every portion of the isolated RNA was reverse transcribed, the sequencing read expressed TCRB transcripts. The repertoire was sequenced with immunoSEQ multiplex PCR; TCRdb's copy has only in-frame clones and lacks some. The table lists fewer than 200,000 clones, about an eighth of them singletons. Sorting that relied on CD45RO/CCR7/CD25/CD127/CD95/CD27 yielded CD4+ naive, central memory, regulatory and stem cell-like memory cells. Details on this clone: As yet, its antigen is unknown.

The sequenced sample consisted of central memory CD4+ T cells from blood. This clonotype was obtained from a woman aged 18-29 years in good health.

CDR3 coding DNA: TGTGCCAGCAGCGCACGTCGGGGTTTTGGTTTCTTT. It specifies CASSARRGFGFF. J is TRBJ1-1 and V is TRBV5-6; D not resolved. This CDR3 has 12 residues. The germline V gene has CDR1 SGHDT and CDR2 YYEEEE. The ends were cut back, 4 bases at V and 13 bases at J, with 17 bases in the middle.